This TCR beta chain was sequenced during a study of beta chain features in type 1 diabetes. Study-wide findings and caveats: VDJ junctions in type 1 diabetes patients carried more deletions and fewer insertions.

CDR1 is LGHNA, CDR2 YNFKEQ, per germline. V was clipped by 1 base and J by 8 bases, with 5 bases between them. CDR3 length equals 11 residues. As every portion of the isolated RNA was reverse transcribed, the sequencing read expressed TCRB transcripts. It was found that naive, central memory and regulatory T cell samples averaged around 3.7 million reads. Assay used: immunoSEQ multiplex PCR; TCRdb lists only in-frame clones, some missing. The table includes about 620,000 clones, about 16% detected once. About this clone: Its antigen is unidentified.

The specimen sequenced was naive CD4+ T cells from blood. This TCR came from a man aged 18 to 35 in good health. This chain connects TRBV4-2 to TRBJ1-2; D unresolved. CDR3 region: CASSQGGGYTF. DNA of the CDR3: TGTGCCAGCAGCCAAGGGGGAGGCTACACCTTC.